The present T cell receptor beta chain was sequenced within a study of technical replicates of blood from a handful of donors. The assay was immunoSEQ multiplex PCR, and TCRdb's table has in-frame clones only and misses some. The profile covers 65,000 to 95,000 clones, with 95% to 98% appearing a single time and about 0.15% taken by the ten largest. Sample: T cells isolated from PBMCs. The TCR comes from a human donor in good health.

The CDR3 DNA sequence: TGTGCCAGCAGCGACCCCGGGACAGGGGGCGAGGGCGAGCAGTACTTC. Its protein is CASSDPGTGGEGEQYF. The gene calls are TRBV21-1 and TRBJ2-7; the D call in the table, TRBD1, was not verified against the DNA. TRBV21-1 is deemed a pseudogene. This CDR3 comprises 16 residues.